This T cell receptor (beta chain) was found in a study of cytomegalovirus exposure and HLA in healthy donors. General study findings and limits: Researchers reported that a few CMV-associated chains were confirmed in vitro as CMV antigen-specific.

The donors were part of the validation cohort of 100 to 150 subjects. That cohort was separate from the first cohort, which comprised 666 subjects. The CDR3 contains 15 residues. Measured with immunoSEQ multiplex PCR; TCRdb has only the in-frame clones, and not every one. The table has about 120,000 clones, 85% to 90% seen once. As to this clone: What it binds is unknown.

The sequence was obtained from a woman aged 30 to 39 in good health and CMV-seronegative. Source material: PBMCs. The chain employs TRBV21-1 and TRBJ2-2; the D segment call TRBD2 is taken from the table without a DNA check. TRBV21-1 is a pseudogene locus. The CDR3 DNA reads TGTGCCAGCAGGAGACGGGAGGGGGCGACCGGGGAGCTGTTTTTT. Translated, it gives CASRRREGATGELFF.